The 10 T cell receptor beta chains reported below all come from one sample, sequenced in a study of blood T cell repertoires in COVID-19. Measured with immunoSEQ multiplex PCR; TCRdb has only the in-frame clones, and not every one. The sample includes approximately 260,000 clones, 75% to 90% of them seen just once. The sequenced sample consisted of peripheral blood. The receptors shown here come from a man between 60 and 75 years old who had recovered from COVID-19.

The rearrangement links TRBV12-3 or TRBV12-4 to TRBJ1-2; D gene unclear. The V gene lost 5 bases and the J gene lost 2 bases, with 3 bases spanning the gap. The CDR3 has 11 residues. The CDR3 loop is CASSPNYGYTF. In nucleotides, the CDR3 is TGTGCCAGCAGTCCAAACTATGGCTACACCTTC.

This rearrangement joins TRBV29-1 to TRBJ2-3; 7 bases are a match to TRBD2. Germline V gene lookup returns CDR1 SQVTM and CDR2 ANQGSEA. The CDR3 spans 15 residues. The trim removed 2 bases at V and 1 base at J, leaving 6 bases unmatched. The CDR3 loop is CSVETGSGGTDTQYF. CDR3 bases: TGCAGCGTTGAAACTGGGAGCGGGGGCACAGATACGCAGTATTTT.

The V gene is TRBV2, the J gene TRBJ2-7; TRBD2 is a possible D gene (5 bases). V lost 3 bases to trimming and J lost 0 bases, with 12 bases between them. Per the germline V gene, CDR1 is SNHLY and CDR2 is FYNNEI. The CDR3 sequence is 15 residues long. This CDR3 is CASSDGGSSSYEQYF. Here the CDR3 DNA reads TGTGCCAGCAGTGACGGCGGGTCAAGCTCCTACGAGCAGTACTTC.

J is TRBJ2-3 and V is TRBV3-1 (or the pseudogene TRBV3-2); 7 bases align to TRBD1. The V gene's germline CDR1 is LGHDT and CDR2 YNNKEL (reference sequence). The V segment lost 6 bases and the J segment 12 bases; nucleotides outside the gene matches: 9. The CDR3 is made up of 12 amino acids. CDR3 sequence: CASRRRDSVQYF. The CDR3 DNA is TGTGCCAGCAGGAGACGGGACAGCGTCCAGTATTTT.

J is TRBJ2-5 and V is TRBV29-1, with D unresolved. CDR1 is SQVTM, CDR2 ANQGSEA, per germline. Between the trimmed V and J ends, which lost 4 bases and 2 bases, there was a span of 8 bases. The CDR3 has 12 residues. The DNA for the CDR3 is TGCAGCGTTGGCGCTTGGCAAGAGACCCAGTACTTC. It is translated as CSVGAWQETQYF. The full variable domain, with the rest looked up from reference TRBV29-1 and TRBJ2-5, is SAVISQKPSRDICQRGTSLTIQCQVDSQVTMMFWYRQQPGQSLTLIATANQGSEATYESGFVIDKFPISRPNLTFSTLTVSNMSPEDSSIYLCSVGAWQETQYFGPGTRLLVL.

The chain recombines TRBV11-2 with TRBJ2-1, with 7 bases identical to TRBD2. Per the germline V gene, CDR1 is SGHAT and CDR2 is FQNNGV. V shed 5 bases, J shed 4 bases, and the junction held 8 bases outside the gene matches. The CDR3 spans 15 residues. CDR3 sequence: CASSRGLVSYNEQFF. The CDR3 DNA is TGTGCCAGCAGCCGCGGACTAGTGTCATACAATGAGCAGTTCTTC. Drawing the rest from reference TRBV11-2 and TRBJ2-1, the complete variable domain is EAGVAQSPRYKIIEKRQSVAFWCNPISGHATLYWYQQILGQGPKLLIQFQNNGVVDDSQLPKDRFSAERLKGVDSTLKIQPAKLEDSAVYLCASSRGLVSYNEQFFGPGTRLTVL.

V and J are TRBV7-9 and TRBJ1-1, with 10 bases identical to TRBD1. The CDR3 runs to 12 residues. The V and J ends lost 5 bases and 11 bases, in that order; junction bases with no gene match: 5. Germline V gene lookup returns CDR1 SEHNR and CDR2 FQNEAQ (reference sequence). This chain's CDR3 is CASSRQGAGAFF. In DNA form, the CDR3 reads TGTGCCAGCAGCCGACAGGGGGCTGGGGCTTTCTTT.

This clone was seen just once. This chain joins TRBV6-5 and TRBJ2-1; 7 bases match TRBD2. J lost 8 bases, V lost 7 bases, and 8 bases had no gene match. The CDR3 consists of 13 residues. CDR1 is MNHEY, CDR2 SVGAGI, per germline. The CDR3: CASTPLAADEQFF. CDR3 DNA sequence: TGTGCCAGCACCCCTCTAGCGGCCGATGAGCAGTTCTTC.

The rearrangement links TRBV6-6 to TRBJ2-1, with TRBD2 as a possible D gene (5 bases). The CDR3 is made up of 15 amino acids. CDR1 and CDR2 (germline): MNHNY, SVGAGI (reference sequence). V was pared by 4 bases and J by 6 bases, with 16 bases between. The CDR3 region is CASSSPELVFNEQFF. In DNA, the CDR3 is TGTGCCAGCAGTTCCCCCGAACTAGTATTCAATGAGCAGTTCTTC.

This chain connects TRBV29-1 to TRBJ2-3; TRBD1 agrees at 8 bases. The CDR3 covers 14 residues. Germline lookup yields CDR1 SQVTM and CDR2 ANQGSEA. V lost 7 bases, J lost 0 bases, and 6 bases stayed unmatched. CDR3 sequence (DNA): TGCAGCGCTTGGACAGGGCTTAGCACAGATACGCAGTATTTT. Translating it yields CSAWTGLSTDTQYF.